This T cell receptor beta chain was captured in a study of blood T cell repertoires in COVID-19 (dated by TCRdb to about 2020). Regarding the research as a whole: Collaborator samples came from the United States, Italy and Spain and covered acute and convalescent phases of COVID-19. HLA class I and class II types, where available, came from metadata supplied by the sample provider rather than from assay-based typing. Samples came from the ongoing ImmuneRACE study (first 160 participants) plus 1,254 subjects from 6 global collaborators. The repertoires were made available in a free public database intended to serve as a resource for research on the immune response to SARS-CoV-2. The dataset comprised deeply sampled blood TCRbeta repertoires from subjects exposed to, actively infected with, or recovered from COVID-19. The sample metadata nearly always contained a de-identified subject ID, COVID-19 status, age in years and sex. The prospective study material was composed of cDNA or gDNA derived from T cells, B-cell-depleted T cells, or PBMCs. General conclusions and limits of the study: Clinical and demographic metadata were provided uncurated, with the amount varying by source and participant.

The immunoSEQ Assay, a bias-controlled multiplex PCR, was used to amplify TCRbeta CDR3 regions from genomic DNA. The original methods were these. Nucleated cell counts per sample were estimated from amplification of reference gene primers within the assay. To quantify the absolute abundance of each unique TCRbeta CDR3 rearrangement, sequence reads were collapsed and filtered. For each sample, productive Simpson clonality was calculated by taking the square root of Simpson's diversity index across productive rearrangements. The clones in this table, taken by TCRdb from immuneACCESS, are in-frame only. Not every clone is retained; where verified, under half of the shortfall comes from an unresolved V gene, and the cause of the rest is unknown. V and J calls and clone size are copied from that table; D and trimming were computed from the DNA. This sample has 150,000 to 200,000 clones in its table, and 82% of those were observed once. The ten largest make up roughly 20% of the sample.

Enrolling through a virtual design, the prospective study's participants ranged in age from roughly 18 to 95 years and lived across roughly 23 United States geographic areas. To assign participants to cohorts, the prospective study relied on clinical history that participants themselves reported in a screening survey and a study questionnaire. Recovered participants in ImmuneRACE Cohort 3 were defined as having two consecutive negative NP/OP PCR tests, clearance from a healthcare professional, or resolution of symptoms. In the prospective study, whole blood, serum and a nasopharyngeal or oropharyngeal swab were collected from each participant by mobile phlebotomists. Over a roughly two-month period, participants in the prospective study had the option of providing additional blood draws and questionnaires. Before DNA extraction, prospective study blood samples were shipped either frozen or at room temperature.

V has 2 bases trimmed and J has 6 bases trimmed; junction bases matching no gene number 4. In the germline V gene (reference sequence), CDR1 corresponds to PRHDT and CDR2 to FYEKMQ. Inclusive of the bounding cysteine and phenylalanine, the CDR3 is 15 residues long. The entry retains the CDR3 DNA only, 45 bases that are in frame from base 1. As to this clone: No antigen is known for it. No base-level quality is on record; no much larger clone is a single base apart.

The clonotype was recovered from a man in his 60s who had recovered from COVID-19. Sequenced material: PBMCs or T cells enriched from blood (not recorded which). Rearrangement joined TRBV13 to TRBJ2-7; 13 nucleotides in the junction match TRBD2. This receptor has the CDR3 CASSLLTSGRREQYF. The sequenced DNA is TGTGCCAGCAGCTTATTGACTAGCGGGAGGCGCGAGCAGTACTTC.